This TCR beta chain appears in the sequencing data of a study of shared clonotypes between healthy human individuals. Overall study: CD8 memory received one plate per donor, CD8 naive two, CD4 memory three and CD4 naive three.

Assay used: immunoSEQ multiplex PCR; TCRdb lists only in-frame clones, some missing. The table lists about 2,500,000 clones, just over 90% of them singletons. Study-level points and caveats: Estimated richness values were generally larger in naive subsets than in memory subsets.

On this clone itself: Its antigen is not identified.

In germline, CDR1 is SGHNT, CDR2 YYREEE (reference sequence). The CDR3 covers 15 residues. V was clipped by 5 bases and J by 1 base, with 15 bases between them. Negatively enriched CD4+ T cells were divided by CD45RA into naive and memory. The sample was naive CD4+ T cells sorted from blood. Specified subset: CD45RA+ positively selected. The receptor comes from a man between 18 and 29 years old in good health. The chain joins TRBV5-4 to TRBJ2-5, with D perhaps TRBD1 or TRBD2 (5 bases each). The CDR3 region is CASSIPGRTQETQYF. For the CDR3, the DNA is TGTGCCAGCAGTATCCCGGGACGGACCCAAGAGACCCAGTACTTC.